This T cell receptor (beta chain) was recorded in a study of shared clonotypes between healthy human individuals. Germline CDR1 is MDHEN and CDR2 is SYDVKM. The CDR3 runs 14 residues. V was clipped by 5 bases and J by 3 bases, with 14 bases between them. Generated by immunoSEQ multiplex PCR, the TCRdb table keeps only in-frame clones and is missing some. The profile shows over a million clones, roughly 97% of them singletons. This TCR was recovered from a man aged 25-40 years in good health. The sequenced sample was naive CD4+ T cells sorted from blood. The subset: CD45RA+ positively selected. The chain couples TRBV28 to TRBJ2-7, with TRBD1 as a possible D gene (6 bases). CDR3 in DNA: TGTGCCAGCAGTAGTCAGGGGAACCTCTACGAGCAGTACTTC. Amino acids: CASSSQGNLYEQYF.